The 10 T cell receptor beta chains listed next were all sequenced from one sample in a study of T cell responses to AZD1222 COVID-19 vaccine. Data came from immunoSEQ multiplex PCR; TCRdb stores just in-frame clones and leaves some out. The profile shows about 120,000 clones, roughly 92% of them singletons. Sequenced here: peripheral blood, sampled 28 days after the second AZD1222 dose. The source is an adult who received the AZD1222 COVID-19 vaccine.

The J gene is TRBJ2-1, the V gene TRBV2, with D possibly matching TRBD2 (6 bases). Germline V CDR1 and CDR2: SNHLY, FYNNEI. V lost 3 bases, J lost 7 bases, and 13 bases lay in between. The CDR3 runs to 14 residues. CDR3 DNA: TGTGCCAGCAGTGAGCGGGAATCGAGGAATGAGCAGTTCTTC. Translating gives CASSERESRNEQFF.

This chain joins TRBV29-1 and TRBJ1-6; D gene unclear. Germline loops: CDR1 SQVTM, CDR2 ANQGSEA. This CDR3 contains 12 residues. V lost 4 bases, J lost 9 bases, and 10 bases lay in between. CDR3 residues: CSVGELGSPLHF. DNA of the CDR3: TGCAGCGTTGGGGAGTTGGGTTCACCCCTCCACTTT.

This clone was seen a single time. The V gene is TRBV28, the J gene TRBJ1-5; maybe TRBD1 (6 bases). V was cut by 7 bases and J by 1 base, with 14 bases left in between. Germline CDR1 is MDHEN and CDR2 is SYDVKM. This CDR3 region has 15 residues. CDR3 nucleotides: TGTGCCAGCACTTCGGGACAAATAAGCAATCAGCCCCAGCATTTT. Its protein product is CASTSGQISNQPQHF.

The chain recombines TRBV11-1 with TRBJ1-2; 9 positions agree with TRBD1. Germline values: CDR1 SGHAT, CDR2 FQDESV (reference sequence). With V trimmed by 5 bases and J by 8 bases, 6 bases remained unmatched. This CDR3 spans 13 amino acids. CDR3 nucleotide sequence: TGTGCCAGCAGCCCTTCGGGGACAGGGGGCTACACCTTC. It is translated as CASSPSGTGGYTF.

This chain links TRBV13 with TRBJ1-6; D ambiguous. Trimming took 6 bases from V and 0 from J, leaving 12 bases between them. Per the germline V gene, CDR1 is PRHDT and CDR2 is FYEKMQ (reference sequence). The CDR3 is 16 residues long. In DNA, the CDR3 is TGTGCCAGCAGGGCTCGGGGAATCTCCTATAATTCACCCCTCCACTTT. Translation gives CASRARGISYNSPLHF. Full variable domain (missing parts from reference TRBV13 and TRBJ1-6): AAGVIQSPRHLIKEKRETATLKCYPIPRHDTVYWYQQGPGQDPQFLISFYEKMQSDKGSIPDRFSAQQFSDYHSELNMSSLELGDSALYFCASRARGISYNSPLHFGNGTRLTVT.

The chain is built from TRBV5-1 and TRBJ2-7; perhaps TRBD1 as D (6 bases). This CDR3 has 14 residues. V was pared by 2 bases and J by 3 bases, with 12 bases between. The germline V gene encodes CDR1 SGHRS and CDR2 YFSETQ. The CDR3 DNA follows: TGCGCCAGCAGCTTCGATGACAGGAGCTACGAGCAGTACTTC. Translation gives CASSFDDRSYEQYF. The full variable domain, with the rest looked up from reference TRBV5-1 and TRBJ2-7, is KAGVTQTPRYLIKTRGQQVTLSCSPISGHRSVSWYQQTPGQGLQFLFEYFSETQRNKGNFPGRFSGRQFSNSRSEMNVSTLELGDSALYLCASSFDDRSYEQYFGPGTRLTVT.

The chain uses TRBV6-5 and TRBJ1-6; D gene ambiguous. CDR1 is MNHEY, CDR2 SVGAGI, per germline. The CDR3 sequence is 13 residues long. Trimming removed 2 bases at V and 6 bases at J, with 5 bases between. CDR3 residues: CASSYDGNSPLHF. The CDR3 DNA follows: TGTGCCAGCAGTTACGACGGTAATTCACCCCTCCACTTT.

The CDR3 DNA sequence: TGCGCCAGCAGCCGGACTAGCGGGGCGAACACCGGGGAGCTGTTTTTT. Translated: CASSRTSGANTGELFF. The rearrangement uses TRBV4-1 and TRBJ2-2, with 12 bases identical to TRBD2. The CDR3 extends over 16 amino acids. Looked up from germline, CDR1 is MGHRA and CDR2 is YSYEKL. Germline trimming cut 4 bases from V and 0 bases from J; bases unmatched to any gene: 0.

V is TRBV18 and J is TRBJ1-5, with 7 bases lining up with TRBD1. The germline V gene encodes CDR1 KGHSH and CDR2 LQKENI. The J segment lost 6 bases and the V segment lost 6 bases, leaving 5 bases of the junction unmatched. The CDR3 covers 13 residues. CDR3 coding DNA: TGTGCCAGCTCTCCAGGGGGGCTTCAGCCCCAGCATTTT. Protein sequence: CASSPGGLQPQHF.

The chain combines TRBV3-1 (or the pseudogene TRBV3-2) with TRBJ2-5; D is perhaps TRBD2 (5 bases). The CDR3 runs to 15 residues. The V end was cut by 0 bases, the J end by 1 base, with 9 bases between. Germline V gene sequence: CDR1 LGHDT, CDR2 YNNKEL (reference sequence). The CDR3 here is CASSQDEAVQETQYF. The DNA for the CDR3 is TGTGCCAGCAGCCAAGATGAAGCGGTCCAAGAGACCCAGTACTTC.